This T cell receptor beta chain appears in the sequencing data of a study of low-dose radiotherapy and immunotherapy resistance in tumors. Overall study: Every two weeks patients got nivolumab 240 mg flat dose, plus ipilimumab 1 mg/kg every six weeks, intravenously.

This clonotype was observed at least ten times. As to time point: before trial treatment. Inclusion covered patients whose advanced solid tumors lacked tumor-infiltrating lymphocytes. CDR1 LNHDA and CDR2 SQIVND come from the germline V gene (reference sequence). The CDR3 runs to 13 residues. Trimming shortened V by 6 bases and J by 3 bases, and 10 bases separated the two germline ends. Priming of first-strand cDNA relied on TRAV- and TRBV-specific primers (covering alpha and beta chains). PCR amplification of the TCRs was performed with Phusion for approximately 20 PCR cycles, and it relied on a constant-region primer together with a V-primer adapter. Each CDR3 protein is one row after TCRdb ran MiXCR on the reads. The sample comprises fewer than 95,000 distinct CDR3 sequences, around 9.2% of which are singletons, and around 0.96% rests with the top ten.

The specimen was PBMCs, collected before treatment. The chain links TRBV19 to TRBJ2-3; D may match TRBD1 or TRBD2 (6 bases each). This TCR was recovered from a male donor with prostate cancer. Here the CDR3 reads CASRKGGTDTQYF. CDR3 coding DNA: TGTGCCAGTAGAAAGGGGGGAACAGATACGCAGTATTTT.